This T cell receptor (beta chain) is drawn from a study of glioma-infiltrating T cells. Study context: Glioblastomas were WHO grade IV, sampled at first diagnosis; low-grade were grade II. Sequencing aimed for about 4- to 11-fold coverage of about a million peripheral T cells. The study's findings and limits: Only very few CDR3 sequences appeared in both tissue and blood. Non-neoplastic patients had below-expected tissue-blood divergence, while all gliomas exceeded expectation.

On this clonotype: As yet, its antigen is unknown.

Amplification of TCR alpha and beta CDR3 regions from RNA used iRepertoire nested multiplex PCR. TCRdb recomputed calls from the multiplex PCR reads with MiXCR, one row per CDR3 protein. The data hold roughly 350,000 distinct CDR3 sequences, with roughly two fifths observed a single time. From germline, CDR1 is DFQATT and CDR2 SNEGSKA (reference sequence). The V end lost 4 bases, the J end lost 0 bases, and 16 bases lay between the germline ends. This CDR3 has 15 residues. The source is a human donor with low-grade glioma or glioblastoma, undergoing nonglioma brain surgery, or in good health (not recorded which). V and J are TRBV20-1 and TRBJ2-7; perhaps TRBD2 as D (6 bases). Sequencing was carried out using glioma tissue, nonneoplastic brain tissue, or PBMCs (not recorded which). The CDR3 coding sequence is TGCAGTGCTAACAACCCCCGGGACTTCTCCTACGAGCAGTACTTC. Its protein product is CSANNPRDFSYEQYF.